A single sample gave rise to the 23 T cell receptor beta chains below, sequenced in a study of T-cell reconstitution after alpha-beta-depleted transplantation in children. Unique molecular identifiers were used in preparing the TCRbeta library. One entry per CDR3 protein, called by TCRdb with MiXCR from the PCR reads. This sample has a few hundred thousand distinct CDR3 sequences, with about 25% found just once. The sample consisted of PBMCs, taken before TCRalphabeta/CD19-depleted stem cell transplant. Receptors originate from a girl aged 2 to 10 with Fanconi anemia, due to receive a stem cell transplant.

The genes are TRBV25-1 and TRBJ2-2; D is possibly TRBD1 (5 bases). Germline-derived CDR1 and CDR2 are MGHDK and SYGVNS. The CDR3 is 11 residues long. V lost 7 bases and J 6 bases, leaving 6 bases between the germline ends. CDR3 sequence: CASTQAGELFF. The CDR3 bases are TGTGCCAGCACACAGGCCGGGGAGCTGTTTTTT.

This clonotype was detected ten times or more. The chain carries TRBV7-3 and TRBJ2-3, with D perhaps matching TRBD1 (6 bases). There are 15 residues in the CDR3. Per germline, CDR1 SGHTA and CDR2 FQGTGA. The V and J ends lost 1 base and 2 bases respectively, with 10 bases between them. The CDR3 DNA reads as TGTGCCAGCAGCTTAAGGACAGCTACCACAGATACGCAGTATTTT. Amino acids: CASSLRTATTDTQYF.

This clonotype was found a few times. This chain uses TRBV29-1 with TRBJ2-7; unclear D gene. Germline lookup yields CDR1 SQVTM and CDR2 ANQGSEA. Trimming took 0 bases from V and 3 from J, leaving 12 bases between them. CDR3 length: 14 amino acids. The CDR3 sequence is CSVEDSASIYEQYF. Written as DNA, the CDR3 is TGCAGCGTTGAAGATTCGGCCTCGATCTACGAGCAGTACTTC.

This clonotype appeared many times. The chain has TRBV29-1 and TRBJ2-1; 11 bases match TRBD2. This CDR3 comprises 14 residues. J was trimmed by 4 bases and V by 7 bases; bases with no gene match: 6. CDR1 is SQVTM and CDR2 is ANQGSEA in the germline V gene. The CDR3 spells CSALAGVRYNEQFF. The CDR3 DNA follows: TGCAGCGCACTAGCGGGAGTACGGTACAATGAGCAGTTCTTC.

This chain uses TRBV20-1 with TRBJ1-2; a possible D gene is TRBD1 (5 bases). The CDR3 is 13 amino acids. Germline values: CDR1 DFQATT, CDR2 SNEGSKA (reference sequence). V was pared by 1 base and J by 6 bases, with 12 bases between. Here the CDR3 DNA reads TGCAGTGCTAGAGTAGCAGGGCTGGATGGCTACACCTTC. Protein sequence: CSARVAGLDGYTF.

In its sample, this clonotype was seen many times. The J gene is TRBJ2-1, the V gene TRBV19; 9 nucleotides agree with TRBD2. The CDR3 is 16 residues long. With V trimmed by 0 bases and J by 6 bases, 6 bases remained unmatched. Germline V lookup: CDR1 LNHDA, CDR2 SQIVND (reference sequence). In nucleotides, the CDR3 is TGTGCCAGTAGTATAGATATTAGCGGGAGTGGCAATGAGCAGTTCTTC. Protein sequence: CASSIDISGSGNEQFF.

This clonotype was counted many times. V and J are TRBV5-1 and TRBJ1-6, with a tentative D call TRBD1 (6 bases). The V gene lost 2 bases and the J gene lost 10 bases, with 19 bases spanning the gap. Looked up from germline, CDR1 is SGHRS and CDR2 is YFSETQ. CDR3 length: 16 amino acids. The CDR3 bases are TGCGCCAGCAGCTTAACAGGGCGGAGTTCGCAGTCACCCCTCCACTTT. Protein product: CASSLTGRSSQSPLHF.

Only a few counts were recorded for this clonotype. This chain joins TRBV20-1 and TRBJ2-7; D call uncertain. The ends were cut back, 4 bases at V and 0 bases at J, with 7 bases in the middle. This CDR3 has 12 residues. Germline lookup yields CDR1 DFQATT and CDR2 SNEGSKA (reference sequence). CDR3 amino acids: CSATEFSYEQYF. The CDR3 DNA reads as TGCAGTGCTACAGAGTTCTCCTACGAGCAGTACTTC.

The CDR3 bases are TGCGCCAGCAGCCAAGTCGGACTAGCGGGAGGAGGAGAGCAGTTCTTC. It translates to CASSQVGLAGGGEQFF. V usage is TRBV4-1 and J usage is TRBJ2-1; 14 bases match TRBD2. CDR1 MGHRA and CDR2 YSYEKL come from the germline V gene. There are 16 residues in the CDR3. V lost 1 base to trimming and J lost 10 bases; unmatched junction nucleotides: 6.

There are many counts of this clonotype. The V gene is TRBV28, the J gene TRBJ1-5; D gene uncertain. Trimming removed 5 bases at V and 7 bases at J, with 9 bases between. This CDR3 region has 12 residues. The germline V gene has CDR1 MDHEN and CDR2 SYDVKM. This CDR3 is CASSASNQPQHF. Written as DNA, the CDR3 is TGTGCCAGCAGTGCATCGAACCAGCCCCAGCATTTT.

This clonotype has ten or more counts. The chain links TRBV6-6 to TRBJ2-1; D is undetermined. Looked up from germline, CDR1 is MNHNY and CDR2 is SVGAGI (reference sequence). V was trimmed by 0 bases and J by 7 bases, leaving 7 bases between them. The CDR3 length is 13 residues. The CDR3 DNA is TGTGCCAGCAGTTACTCGACTGGGAATGAGCAGTTCTTC. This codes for CASSYSTGNEQFF.

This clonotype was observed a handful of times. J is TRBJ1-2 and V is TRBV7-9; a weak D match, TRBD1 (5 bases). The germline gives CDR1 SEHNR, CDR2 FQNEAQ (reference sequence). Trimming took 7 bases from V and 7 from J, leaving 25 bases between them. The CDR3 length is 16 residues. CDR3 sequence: CASTTWGRQSGGGYTF. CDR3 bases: TGTGCCAGCACCACCTGGGGACGACAGTCTGGTGGTGGCTACACCTTC.

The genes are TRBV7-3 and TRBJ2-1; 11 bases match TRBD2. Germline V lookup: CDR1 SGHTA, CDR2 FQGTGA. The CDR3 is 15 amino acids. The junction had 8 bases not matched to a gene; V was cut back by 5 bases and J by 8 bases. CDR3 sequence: CASSTSGSKVHEQFF. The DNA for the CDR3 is TGTGCCAGCAGCACTAGCGGGAGTAAGGTCCATGAGCAGTTCTTC.

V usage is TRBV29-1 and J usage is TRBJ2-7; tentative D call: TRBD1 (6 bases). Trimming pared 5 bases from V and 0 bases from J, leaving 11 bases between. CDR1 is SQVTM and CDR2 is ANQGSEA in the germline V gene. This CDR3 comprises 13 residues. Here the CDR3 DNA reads TGCAGCGTTAGAGGGGGTTACTCCTACGAGCAGTACTTC. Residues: CSVRGGYSYEQYF.

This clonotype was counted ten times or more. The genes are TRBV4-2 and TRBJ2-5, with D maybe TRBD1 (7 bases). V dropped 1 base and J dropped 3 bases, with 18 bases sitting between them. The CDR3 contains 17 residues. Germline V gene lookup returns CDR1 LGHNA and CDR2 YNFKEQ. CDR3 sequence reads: CASSQGDSSDREETQYF. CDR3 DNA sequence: TGTGCCAGCAGCCAAGGGGACTCCTCCGACAGGGAAGAGACCCAGTACTTC.

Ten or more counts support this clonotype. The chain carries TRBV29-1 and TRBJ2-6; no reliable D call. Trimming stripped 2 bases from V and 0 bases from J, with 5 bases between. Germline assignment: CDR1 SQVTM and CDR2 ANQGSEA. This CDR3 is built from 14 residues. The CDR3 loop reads CSVEPISGANVLTF. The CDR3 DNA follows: TGCAGCGTTGAACCGATCTCTGGGGCCAACGTCCTGACTTTC.

CDR3: CASSEQPPGQNYGYTF. The CDR3 DNA is TGTGCCAGCAGTGAACAACCCCCCGGGCAGAACTATGGCTACACCTTC. This chain connects TRBV6-1 to TRBJ1-2; D uncertain. Germline CDR1 reads MNHNS; CDR2 reads SASEGT. V dropped 2 bases and J dropped 2 bases, with 15 bases sitting between them. This CDR3 has 16 residues.

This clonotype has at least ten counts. In DNA form, the CDR3 reads TGTGCCGGCGGGACTTTCTCCTACAATGAGCAGTTCTTC. It is translated as CAGGTFSYNEQFF. This chain links TRBV7-9 with TRBJ2-1, with a possible D match to TRBD2 (6 bases). Trimming left V 11 bases short and J 0 bases short, with 11 bases between. Germline V lookup: CDR1 SEHNR, CDR2 FQNEAQ (reference sequence). This CDR3 is built from 13 residues.

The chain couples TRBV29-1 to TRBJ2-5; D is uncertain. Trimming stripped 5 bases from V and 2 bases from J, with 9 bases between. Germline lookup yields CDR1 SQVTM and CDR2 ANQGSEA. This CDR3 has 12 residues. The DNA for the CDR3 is TGCAGCGTTTTAACAGATCAAGAGACCCAGTACTTC. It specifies CSVLTDQETQYF.

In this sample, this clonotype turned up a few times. In DNA, the CDR3 is TGCAGTGCTACCGGGACTAGCGGGCATTACGAGCAGTACTTC. This codes for CSATGTSGHYEQYF. The rearrangement uses TRBV20-1 and TRBJ2-7; 12 nucleotides align to TRBD2. Per the germline V gene, CDR1 is DFQATT and CDR2 is SNEGSKA (reference sequence). J was trimmed by 4 bases and V by 4 bases; bases with no gene match: 5. This CDR3 is 14 amino acids long.

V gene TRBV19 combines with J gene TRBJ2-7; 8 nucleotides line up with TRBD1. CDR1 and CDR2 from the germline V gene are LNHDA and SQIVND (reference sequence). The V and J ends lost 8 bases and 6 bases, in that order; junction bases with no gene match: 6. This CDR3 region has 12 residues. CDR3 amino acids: CASGQGYFEQYF. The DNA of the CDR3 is TGTGCCAGTGGACAGGGTTATTTCGAGCAGTACTTC.

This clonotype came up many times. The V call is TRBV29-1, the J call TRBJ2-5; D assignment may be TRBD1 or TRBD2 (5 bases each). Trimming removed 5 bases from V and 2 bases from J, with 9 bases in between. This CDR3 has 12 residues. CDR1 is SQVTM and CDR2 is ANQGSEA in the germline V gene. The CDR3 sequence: CSVRGEQETQYF. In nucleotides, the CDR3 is TGCAGCGTTCGAGGGGAGCAAGAGACCCAGTACTTC.

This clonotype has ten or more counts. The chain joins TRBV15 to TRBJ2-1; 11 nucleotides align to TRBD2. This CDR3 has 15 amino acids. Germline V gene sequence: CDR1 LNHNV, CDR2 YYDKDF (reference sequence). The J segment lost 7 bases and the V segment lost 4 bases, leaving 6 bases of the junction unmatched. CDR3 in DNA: TGTGCCACCAGCATTCTAGCGGGAGGTGGTAATGAGCAGTTCTTC. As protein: CATSILAGGGNEQFF.